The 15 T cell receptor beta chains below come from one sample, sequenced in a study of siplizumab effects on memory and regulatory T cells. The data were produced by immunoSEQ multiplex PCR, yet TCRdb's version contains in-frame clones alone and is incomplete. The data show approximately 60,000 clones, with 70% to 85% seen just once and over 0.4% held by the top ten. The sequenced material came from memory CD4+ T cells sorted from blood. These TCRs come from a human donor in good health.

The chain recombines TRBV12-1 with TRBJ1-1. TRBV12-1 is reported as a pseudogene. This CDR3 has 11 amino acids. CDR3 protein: CASSDPDEAFF. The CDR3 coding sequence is TGTGCCAGCAGTGATCCGGACGAGGCTTTCTTT.

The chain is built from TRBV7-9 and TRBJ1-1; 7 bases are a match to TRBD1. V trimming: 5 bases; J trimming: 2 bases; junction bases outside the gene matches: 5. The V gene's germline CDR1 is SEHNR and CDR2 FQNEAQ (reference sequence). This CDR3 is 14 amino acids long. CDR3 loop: CASSLGQVNTEAFF. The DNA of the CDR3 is TGTGCCAGCAGCCTAGGACAGGTTAACACTGAAGCTTTCTTT.

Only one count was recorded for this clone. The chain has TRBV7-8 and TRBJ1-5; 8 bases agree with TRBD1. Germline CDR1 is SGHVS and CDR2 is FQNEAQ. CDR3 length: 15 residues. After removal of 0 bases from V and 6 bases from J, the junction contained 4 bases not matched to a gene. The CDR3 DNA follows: TGTGCCAGCAGCTTAGCCCAGGGGGCGCGTCAGCCCCAGCATTTT. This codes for CASSLAQGARQPQHF.

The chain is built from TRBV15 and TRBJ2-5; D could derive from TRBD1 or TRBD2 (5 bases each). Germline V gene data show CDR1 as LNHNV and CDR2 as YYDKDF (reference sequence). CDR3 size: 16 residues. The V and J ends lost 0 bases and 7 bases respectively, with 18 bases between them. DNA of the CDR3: TGTGCCACCAGCAGAGACCCCGGGGCCGGTGATCGGACCCAGTACTTC. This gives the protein CATSRDPGAGDRTQYF.

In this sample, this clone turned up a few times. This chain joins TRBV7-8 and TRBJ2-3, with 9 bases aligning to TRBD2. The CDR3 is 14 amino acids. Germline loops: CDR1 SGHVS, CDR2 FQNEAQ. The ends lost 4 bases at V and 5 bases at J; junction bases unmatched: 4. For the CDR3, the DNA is TGTGCCAGCAGCTCTCAAGCGGGGGGAGATACGCAGTATTTT. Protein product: CASSSQAGGDTQYF.

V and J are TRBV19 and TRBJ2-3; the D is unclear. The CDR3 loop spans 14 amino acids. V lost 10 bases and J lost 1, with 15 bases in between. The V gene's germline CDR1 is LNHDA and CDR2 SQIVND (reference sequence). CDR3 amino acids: CATSARQGTDTQYF. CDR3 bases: TGTGCCACCTCCGCCCGGCAGGGCACAGATACGCAGTATTTT. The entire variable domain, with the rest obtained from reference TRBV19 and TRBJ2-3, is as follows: DGGITQSPKYLFRKEGQNVTLSCEQNLNHDAMYWYRQDPGQGLRLIYYSQIVNDFQKGDIAEGYSVSREKKESFPLTVTSAQKNPTAFYLCATSARQGTDTQYFGPGTRLTVL.

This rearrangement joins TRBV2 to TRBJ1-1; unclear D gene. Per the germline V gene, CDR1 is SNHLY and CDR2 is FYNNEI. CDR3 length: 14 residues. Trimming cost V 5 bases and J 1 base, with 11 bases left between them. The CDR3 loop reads CASSRPGWNTEAFF. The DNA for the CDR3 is TGTGCCAGCAGTCGACCGGGATGGAACACTGAAGCTTTCTTT.

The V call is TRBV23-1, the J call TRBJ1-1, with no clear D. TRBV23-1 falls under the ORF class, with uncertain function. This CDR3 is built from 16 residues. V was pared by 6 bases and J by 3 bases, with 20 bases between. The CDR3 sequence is CASRPKLDLRDTEAFF. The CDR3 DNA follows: TGCGCCAGCAGACCTAAGCTGGACCTAAGGGACACTGAAGCTTTCTTT.

CDR3 sequence (DNA): TGTGCCAGCAGAGAAGTAGGGGGGAACACTGAAGCTTTCTTT. This gives the protein CASREVGGNTEAFF. The gene calls are TRBV19 and TRBJ1-1; D is perhaps TRBD1 (6 bases). In germline, CDR1 is LNHDA, CDR2 SQIVND (reference sequence). The CDR3 sequence is 14 residues long. The V and J ends lost 9 bases and 1 base respectively, with 15 bases between them.

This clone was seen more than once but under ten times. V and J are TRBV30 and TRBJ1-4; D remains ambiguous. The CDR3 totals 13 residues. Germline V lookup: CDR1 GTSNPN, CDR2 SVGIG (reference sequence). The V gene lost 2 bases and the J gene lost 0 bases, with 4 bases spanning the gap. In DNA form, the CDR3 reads TGTGCCTGGAGTAGCGCAACTAATGAAAAACTGTTTTTT. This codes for CAWSSATNEKLFF.

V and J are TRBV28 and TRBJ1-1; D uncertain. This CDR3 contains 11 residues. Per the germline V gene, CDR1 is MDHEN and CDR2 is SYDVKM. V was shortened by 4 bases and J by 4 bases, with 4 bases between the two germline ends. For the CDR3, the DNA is TGTGCCAGCAGTTGGTTCACTGAAGCTTTCTTT. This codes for CASSWFTEAFF.

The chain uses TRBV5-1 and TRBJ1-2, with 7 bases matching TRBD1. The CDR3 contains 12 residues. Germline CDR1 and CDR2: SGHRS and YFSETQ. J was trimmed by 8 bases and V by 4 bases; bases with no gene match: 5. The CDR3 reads CASSVQGYGYTF. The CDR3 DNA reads TGCGCCAGCAGCGTACAGGGGTACGGCTACACCTTC.

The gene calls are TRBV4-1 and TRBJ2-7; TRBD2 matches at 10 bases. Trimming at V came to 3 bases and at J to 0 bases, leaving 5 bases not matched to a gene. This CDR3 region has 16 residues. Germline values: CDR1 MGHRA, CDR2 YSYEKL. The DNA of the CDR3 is TGCGCCAGCAGCCAGGCTACTAGCGGGGCCTCCTACGAGCAGTACTTC. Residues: CASSQATSGASYEQYF.

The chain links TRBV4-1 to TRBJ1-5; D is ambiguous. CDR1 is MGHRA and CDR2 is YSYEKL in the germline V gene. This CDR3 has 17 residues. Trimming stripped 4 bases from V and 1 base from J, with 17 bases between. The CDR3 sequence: CASSLGGRSKSNQPQHF. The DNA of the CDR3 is TGCGCCAGCAGCCTCGGAGGTCGGAGTAAGAGCAATCAGCCCCAGCATTTT.

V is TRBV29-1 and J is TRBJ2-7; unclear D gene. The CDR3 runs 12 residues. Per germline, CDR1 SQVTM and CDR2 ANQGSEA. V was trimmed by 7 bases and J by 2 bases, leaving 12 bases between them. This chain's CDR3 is CSARSDPYEQYF. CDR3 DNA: TGCAGCGCCAGGAGCGACCCCTACGAGCAGTACTTC.